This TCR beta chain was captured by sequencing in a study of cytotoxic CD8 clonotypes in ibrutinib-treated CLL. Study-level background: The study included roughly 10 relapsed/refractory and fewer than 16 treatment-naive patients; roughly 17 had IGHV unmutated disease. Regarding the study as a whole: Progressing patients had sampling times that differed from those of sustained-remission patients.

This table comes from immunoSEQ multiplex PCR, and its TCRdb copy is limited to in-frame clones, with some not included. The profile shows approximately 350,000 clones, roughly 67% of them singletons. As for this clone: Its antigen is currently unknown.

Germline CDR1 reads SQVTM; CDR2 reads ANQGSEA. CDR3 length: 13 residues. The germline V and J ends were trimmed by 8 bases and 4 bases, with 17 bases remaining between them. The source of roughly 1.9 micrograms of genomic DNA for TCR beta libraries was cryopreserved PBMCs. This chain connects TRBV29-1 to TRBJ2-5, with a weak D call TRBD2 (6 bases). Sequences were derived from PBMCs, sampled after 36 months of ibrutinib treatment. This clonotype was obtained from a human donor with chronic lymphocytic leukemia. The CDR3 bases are TGCAGCATTCGACTAGTACTCTTAGAGACCCAGTACTTC. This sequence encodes CSIRLVLLETQYF.